Listed below are T cell receptor beta chains from one sample, sequenced in a study of blood T cell repertoires in COVID-19. The repertoire was sequenced with immunoSEQ multiplex PCR; TCRdb's copy has only in-frame clones and lacks some. This table holds more than 200,000 clones, about 79% found once. Input material: peripheral blood. The source of these receptors is a woman in her forties who had recovered from COVID-19. CDR3s include the opening cysteine and the closing phenylalanine or tryptophan. Each record gives: CDR3 DNA, CDR3 protein, V gene, clone size, D gene, J gene. A D gene is named only where the DNA matches it firmly. For some rows the clone size is stated as once, few or many, or as a class when expanded; others skip it.

TGTGCCAGCAGCCAAGTGACAGCTACAGATACGCAGTATTTT | CASSQVTATDTQYF | TRBV7-8 | . | . | TRBJ2-3
TGCGCCAGCAGCCCCACCGGGACAGGGATTGGCTACACCTTC | CASSPTGTGIGYTF | TRBV5-1 | . | TRBD1 | TRBJ1-2
TGTGCCTGGCCCTCCTGTCCACATAACTATGGCTACACCTTC | CAWPSCPHNYGYTF | TRBV30 | . | . | TRBJ1-2
TGTGCCAGCAGCCAAGGAGGACACCCGGGAGGAAAACTGTTTTTT | CASSQGGHPGGKLFF | TRBV14 | once | . | TRBJ1-4
TGCAGTGCTAGTGGCAAGGGGTTGGAAGAGACCCAGTACTTC | CSASGKGLEETQYF | TRBV20-1 | . | . | TRBJ2-5
TGTGCCAGTAGGACAGGGGGCGGCGGCTATGGCTACACCTTC | CASRTGGGGYGYTF | TRBV19 | . | TRBD1 | TRBJ1-2
TGTGCCAGCAGTTCCCCATTTCGGTCACCCCTCCACTTT | CASSSPFRSPLHF | TRBV28 | . | . | TRBJ1-6
TGTGCCAGCAGTTCTTACCTACAGCAAAATGAGCAGTTCTTC | CASSSYLQQNEQFF | TRBV6-5 | . | . | TRBJ2-1
TGTGCCAGCAGCAGAGCCGGGACAGGGGTTCATACGCAGTATTTT | CASSRAGTGVHTQYF | TRBV5-8 | . | TRBD1 | TRBJ2-3
TGTGCCAGCAGCCCCGACAGCGACCAATTGGAGCAGTACTTC | CASSPDSDQLEQYF | TRBV11-1 | . | . | TRBJ2-7
TGTGCCAGCAGCCAGCTCCTAGCGGGGGGCCATACTAAAGATACGCAGTATTTT | CASSQLLAGGHTKDTQYF | TRBV3-1/TRBV3-2 | . | TRBD2 | TRBJ2-3
TGTGCCAGCAGCTTTGCGATACAAGAGACCCAGTACTTC | CASSFAIQETQYF | TRBV11-2 | . | . | TRBJ2-5
TGTGCCAGCAGCGGCGGACTAGCGCGCACCTACAATGAGCAGTTCTTC | CASSGGLARTYNEQFF | TRBV9 | . | TRBD2 | TRBJ2-1
TGCAGCGTTGGGGACAGTACAATGGCTTTCTTT | CSVGDSTMAFF | TRBV29-1 | . | TRBD1 | TRBJ1-1
TGTGCCAGTAGGACCGGGTTGGCGAACTATGGCTACACCTTC | CASRTGLANYGYTF | TRBV19 | once | . | TRBJ1-2
TGCGCCAGCAACGGGCGGGGAGGGGATCAAGAGACCCAGTACTTC | CASNGRGGDQETQYF | TRBV5-1 | . | TRBD2 | TRBJ2-5
TGTGCCAGCAGCAAGGGACAGGTGTCCTTCTACGAGCAGTACTTC | CASSKGQVSFYEQYF | TRBV6-1 | . | TRBD1 | TRBJ2-7
TGTGCCAGCAGCTTGAGCACTGAAGCTTTCTTT | CASSLSTEAFF | TRBV11-2 | . | . | TRBJ1-1
TGTGCCATCAGATTTGACAGTTTTTACTCTGGAAACACCATATATTTT | CAIRFDSFYSGNTIYF | TRBV10-3 | . | . | TRBJ1-3
TGTGCCAGCAGTTACGACAGGGTCGAAGCTTTCTTT | CASSYDRVEAFF | TRBV6-5 | few | TRBD1 | TRBJ1-1
TGTGCCAGCAGCCAAGTAATCCAAGCGGGTGAAAAACTGTTTTTT | CASSQVIQAGEKLFF | TRBV3-1/TRBV3-2 | . | . | TRBJ1-4
TGCGCCAGCAGCTTCTTGGGGGCGATCACTGAAGCTTTCTTT | CASSFLGAITEAFF | TRBV5-1 | . | . | TRBJ1-1
TGTGCCAGCAGCGTTCAGGGTGAGCAGTTCTTC | CASSVQGEQFF | TRBV9 | once | . | TRBJ2-1
TGTGCCAGCAGCCCCAACGCGGTTCAGCCCCAGCATTTT | CASSPNAVQPQHF | TRBV7-9 | . | . | TRBJ1-5